The 3 T cell receptor beta chains given below trace back to one sample, sequenced in a study of cytomegalovirus exposure and HLA in healthy donors. Primers included in the PCR were 60 Vbeta and 13 Jbeta primers. Libraries were prepared by immunoSEQ multiplex PCR; TCRdb keeps only in-frame clonotypes and omits some of them. Among 110,000 or so clones listed, about 80% were seen once. Specimen: PBMCs. The receptors come from a woman aged 45-59 years in good health and CMV-seropositive.

Of note for this clone: The same CDR3 is also encoded by other DNA sequences in this sample. The V gene is TRBV5-1, the J gene TRBJ1-1; TRBD1 matches at 8 bases. The J segment lost 1 base and the V segment lost 4 bases, leaving 3 bases of the junction unmatched. Per germline, CDR1 SGHRS and CDR2 YFSETQ. This CDR3 region has 14 residues. CDR3 sequence: CASSTGTGNTEAFF. DNA of the CDR3: TGCGCCAGCAGCACCGGGACAGGGAACACTGAAGCTTTCTTT.

The rearrangement uses TRBV23-1 and TRBJ2-7, with TRBD2 matching over 7 bases. TRBV23-1 is known as an ORF, though its function is uncertain. CDR3 length: 15 amino acids. The V segment lost 8 bases and the J segment 2 bases; nucleotides outside the gene matches: 12. This chain's CDR3 is CASRDGGVTTYEQYF. The CDR3 DNA reads TGCGCCAGCCGAGATGGGGGGGTAACTACCTACGAGCAGTACTTC.

The rearrangement joins TRBV7-2 to TRBJ1-2, with 7 bases identical to TRBD1. CDR1 is SGHTA and CDR2 is FQGNSA in the germline V gene. The CDR3 loop spans 14 amino acids. With 4 bases clipped from V and 4 bases from J, the junction kept 6 bases outside the gene matches. The DNA for the CDR3 is TGTGCCAGCAGCTGGAGCCGGGACAGCTATGGCTACACCTTC. This translates into CASSWSRDSYGYTF.